These T cell receptor beta chains were read from a single sample in a study of blood T cell repertoires in COVID-19. Profiled with immunoSEQ multiplex PCR; TCRdb holds only in-frame clones, not every one. The profile shows fewer than 120,000 clones, roughly 87% of them singletons. Sequenced input: peripheral blood. These receptors came from a human donor in a cohort sampled during active COVID-19. Both conserved end residues are part of each CDR3. Fields, in order: D gene, V gene, clone size, J gene, CDR3 protein, CDR3 DNA. D genes are given only for firm matches. Some rows mark clone size as missing; the rest say once, few, many or name a class of expanded clone.

d_gene: -; v_gene: TRBV4-3; abundance: -; j_gene: TRBJ1-4; CDR3aa: CASSLNEPPRNEKLFF; CDR3nt: TGCGCCAGCAGCCTTAATGAACCACCCAGGAATGAAAAACTGTTTTTT
d_gene: -; v_gene: TRBV21-1; abundance: -; j_gene: TRBJ2-1; CDR3aa: CASSRTSGQYNEQFF; CDR3nt: TGTGCCAGCAGCAGGACTAGCGGGCAGTACAATGAGCAGTTCTTC
d_gene: -; v_gene: TRBV7-2; abundance: -; j_gene: TRBJ1-5; CDR3aa: CASSPAGNNVQPQHF; CDR3nt: TGTGCCAGCAGCCCCGCCGGGAATAATGTTCAGCCCCAGCATTTT
d_gene: -; v_gene: TRBV19; abundance: -; j_gene: TRBJ1-1; CDR3aa: CASSIEGRGAEAFF; CDR3nt: TGTGCCAGTAGTATAGAGGGCAGGGGCGCTGAAGCTTTCTTT
d_gene: TRBD2; v_gene: TRBV7-3; abundance: -; j_gene: TRBJ2-2; CDR3aa: CASSSQRGGAGELFF; CDR3nt: TGTGCCAGCAGCTCTCAGCGGGGAGGGGCGGGGGAGCTGTTTTTT
d_gene: TRBD1; v_gene: TRBV5-1; abundance: -; j_gene: TRBJ1-1; CDR3aa: CASSALQGEAFF; CDR3nt: TGCGCCAGCAGCGCATTACAGGGGGAGGCTTTCTTT
d_gene: TRBD2; v_gene: TRBV5-1; abundance: -; j_gene: TRBJ2-7; CDR3aa: CASSLGQPATWADQTSGSVYEQYF; CDR3nt: TGCGCCAGCAGCTTGGGCCAACCGGCGACGTGGGCCGACCAGACTAGCGGGAGTGTGTACGAGCAGTACTTC
d_gene: -; v_gene: TRBV18; abundance: -; j_gene: TRBJ2-6; CDR3aa: CASSPNGASGANVLTF; CDR3nt: TGTGCCAGCTCACCGAACGGAGCCTCTGGGGCCAACGTCCTGACTTTC
d_gene: TRBD1; v_gene: TRBV4-3; abundance: -; j_gene: TRBJ1-6; CDR3aa: CASSQTTGASSYNSPLHF; CDR3nt: TGCGCCAGCAGCCAAACCACAGGGGCCAGCTCCTATAATTCACCCCTCCACTTT
d_gene: TRBD2; v_gene: TRBV3-1/TRBV3-2; abundance: -; j_gene: TRBJ2-7; CDR3aa: CADPRDYVYEQYF; CDR3nt: TGTGCTGATCCCCGGGACTATGTCTACGAGCAGTACTTC
d_gene: -; v_gene: TRBV5-1; abundance: once; j_gene: TRBJ2-2; CDR3aa: CASSGDIGGQNTGELFF; CDR3nt: TGCGCCAGCAGTGGGGATATAGGGGGACAGAACACCGGGGAGCTGTTTTTT
d_gene: -; v_gene: TRBV19; abundance: few; j_gene: TRBJ2-2; CDR3aa: CASSIVSGHTGELFF; CDR3nt: TGTGCCAGTAGTATAGTTTCAGGGCACACCGGGGAGCTGTTTTTT
d_gene: TRBD1; v_gene: TRBV5-1; abundance: -; j_gene: TRBJ1-1; CDR3aa: CASSIQGRNTEAFF; CDR3nt: TGCGCCAGCAGCATACAGGGGCGGAACACTGAAGCTTTCTTT
d_gene: TRBD1; v_gene: TRBV4-2; abundance: -; j_gene: TRBJ2-5; CDR3aa: CASSPGQGETQYF; CDR3nt: TGTGCCAGCAGCCCGGGACAGGGGGAGACCCAGTACTTC
d_gene: TRBD1; v_gene: TRBV4-1; abundance: -; j_gene: TRBJ2-3; CDR3aa: CASSAGGWGTDTQYF; CDR3nt: TGCGCCAGCAGCGCAGGGGGCTGGGGGACAGATACGCAGTATTTT
d_gene: TRBD2; v_gene: TRBV9; abundance: -; j_gene: TRBJ2-7; CDR3aa: CASSPAELSGRARQYF; CDR3nt: TGTGCCAGCAGCCCAGCAGAGTTGAGCGGGAGGGCTAGGCAGTACTTC
d_gene: -; v_gene: TRBV6-1; abundance: -; j_gene: TRBJ2-6; CDR3aa: CASSGTRGTGANVLTF; CDR3nt: TGTGCCAGCAGTGGAACCAGGGGTACTGGGGCCAACGTCCTGACTTTC
d_gene: -; v_gene: TRBV3-1/TRBV3-2; abundance: -; j_gene: TRBJ2-1; CDR3aa: CASRDHRSSYNEQFF; CDR3nt: TGTGCCAGCAGGGATCACAGGAGCTCCTACAATGAGCAGTTCTTC
d_gene: -; v_gene: TRBV24-1; abundance: -; j_gene: TRBJ2-2; CDR3aa: CATRAQGNTGELFF; CDR3nt: TGTGCCACCAGGGCACAGGGGAACACCGGGGAGCTGTTTTTT
d_gene: -; v_gene: TRBV11-2; abundance: -; j_gene: TRBJ2-5; CDR3aa: CASSLDWVGQGETQYF; CDR3nt: TGTGCCAGCAGCTTAGATTGGGTGGGGCAGGGAGAGACCCAGTACTTC